These T cell receptor beta chains were read from a single sample in a study of blood T cell repertoires in COVID-19. The table came from immunoSEQ multiplex PCR; TCRdb's copy has only in-frame clones and leaves some out. The sample has tens of thousands of clones; around four fifths are singletons. The sample consisted of peripheral blood. The receptor set was obtained from a man between 65 and 85 years old with acute or convalescent COVID-19. Each CDR3 is given with its conserved first and last residue. D genes are given only for firm matches. Part of the rows lack a size; the others show once, few, many or a class for expanded clones.

cdr3_nt: TGTGCCAGCTCACCAACCCGGGACAGAATGATCAATGAGCAGTTCTTC
cdr3_aa: CASSPTRDRMINEQFF
clone_size: few
d_call: TRBD1
v_call: TRBV18
j_call: TRBJ2-1

cdr3_nt: TGTGCCAGCAGCGCAGACAGAGATCAGCCCCAGCATTTT
cdr3_aa: CASSADRDQPQHF
clone_size: .
d_call: .
v_call: TRBV5-4
j_call: TRBJ1-5

cdr3_nt: TGCAGCGGGGGACAGGGGGCCAGAGATACGCAGTATTTT
cdr3_aa: CSGGQGARDTQYF
clone_size: .
d_call: TRBD1
v_call: TRBV29-1
j_call: TRBJ2-3

cdr3_nt: TGCGCCAGCAGCGCTCGGGGGATAGTCCTTTCCGATACGCAGTATTTT
cdr3_aa: CASSARGIVLSDTQYF
clone_size: .
d_call: .
v_call: TRBV4-1
j_call: TRBJ2-3

cdr3_nt: TGTGCCAGCAGCCAAAACAGGGCCGGGGCCAACGTCCTGACTTTC
cdr3_aa: CASSQNRAGANVLTF
clone_size: .
d_call: .
v_call: TRBV7-3
j_call: TRBJ2-6

cdr3_nt: TGTGCCAGTAGTATCGGGGTAGGCACTGAAGCTTTCTTT
cdr3_aa: CASSIGVGTEAFF
clone_size: .
d_call: .
v_call: TRBV19
j_call: TRBJ1-1

cdr3_nt: TGTGCCAGCAGTACGACAGGTTATGGCTACACCTTC
cdr3_aa: CASSTTGYGYTF
clone_size: .
d_call: .
v_call: TRBV28
j_call: TRBJ1-2

cdr3_nt: TGCAGCGTTGAATCCGGGACAGGTAGGAGCTACGAGCAGTACTTC
cdr3_aa: CSVESGTGRSYEQYF
clone_size: .
d_call: TRBD1
v_call: TRBV29-1
j_call: TRBJ2-7

cdr3_nt: TGTGCCAGCAGCCCCCCCCGGCCAGGCAACACTGAAGCTTTCTTT
cdr3_aa: CASSPPRPGNTEAFF
clone_size: .
d_call: .
v_call: TRBV5-4
j_call: TRBJ1-1

cdr3_nt: TGTGCCAGCAGTGGTCTTAGCGGACAAGAGACCCAGTACTTC
cdr3_aa: CASSGLSGQETQYF
clone_size: .
d_call: .
v_call: TRBV2
j_call: TRBJ2-5

cdr3_nt: TGTGCCAGCAGGCCCACAAGGAGCTCCTACAATGAGCAGTTCTTC
cdr3_aa: CASRPTRSSYNEQFF
clone_size: .
d_call: .
v_call: TRBV2
j_call: TRBJ2-1

cdr3_nt: TGTGCCAGTAGTAGACTAGACAGGAACACTGAAGCTTTCTTT
cdr3_aa: CASSRLDRNTEAFF
clone_size: .
d_call: .
v_call: TRBV19
j_call: TRBJ1-1

cdr3_nt: TGCGCCAGCAGCTTGTTGGGGGGGAAGGATCAGCCCCAGCATTTT
cdr3_aa: CASSLLGGKDQPQHF
clone_size: .
d_call: .
v_call: TRBV5-1
j_call: TRBJ1-5

cdr3_nt: TGTGCCAGCAGTTACTCCAGGGTCAACACTGAAGCTTTCTTT
cdr3_aa: CASSYSRVNTEAFF
clone_size: once
d_call: .
v_call: TRBV6-5
j_call: TRBJ1-1

cdr3_nt: TGTGCCAGCAGCCGTCCCGGGACAGTGAACACTGAAGCTTTCTTT
cdr3_aa: CASSRPGTVNTEAFF
clone_size: .
d_call: TRBD1
v_call: TRBV5-8
j_call: TRBJ1-1

cdr3_nt: TGCGCCAGCAGTTTTACTACAGGGCCCGGAAACACCATATATTTT
cdr3_aa: CASSFTTGPGNTIYF
clone_size: .
d_call: .
v_call: TRBV5-1
j_call: TRBJ1-3

cdr3_nt: TGTGCCAGCAGTTTAGTCGGTCAGCCCCAGCATTTT
cdr3_aa: CASSLVGQPQHF
clone_size: .
d_call: .
v_call: TRBV12-3/TRBV12-4
j_call: TRBJ1-5

cdr3_nt: TGTGCCAGCACTTCGGTAACCGGGGGCAATCAGCCCCAGCATTTT
cdr3_aa: CASTSVTGGNQPQHF
clone_size: once
d_call: .
v_call: TRBV6-5
j_call: TRBJ1-5

cdr3_nt: TGTGCCAGCAGCCCACTAACAGGGTATTCACCCCTCCACTTT
cdr3_aa: CASSPLTGYSPLHF
clone_size: .
d_call: .
v_call: TRBV11-2
j_call: TRBJ1-6

cdr3_nt: TGTGCCAGCAGCTTAGGGGCCGGAAACACCATATATTTT
cdr3_aa: CASSLGAGNTIYF
clone_size: few
d_call: .
v_call: TRBV7-9
j_call: TRBJ1-3

cdr3_nt: TGTGCCAGCAGCTTTAGCGCGACAGGGGAAACACCCCTCCACTTT
cdr3_aa: CASSFSATGETPLHF
clone_size: .
d_call: TRBD1
v_call: TRBV9
j_call: TRBJ1-6

cdr3_nt: TGTGCTAGTGGTTTGGGAGAGTACACTGAAGCTTTCTTT
cdr3_aa: CASGLGEYTEAFF
clone_size: few
d_call: .
v_call: TRBV12-5
j_call: TRBJ1-1

cdr3_nt: TGTGCCAGCAGTTTGACTAGCGGGGGGCCAGATACGCAGTATTTT
cdr3_aa: CASSLTSGGPDTQYF
clone_size: .
d_call: TRBD2
v_call: TRBV28
j_call: TRBJ2-3

cdr3_nt: TGCGCCAGCAGCCGGCTACAGGGGGCGCGAGAAAGCTGGAACACTGAAGCTTTCTTT
cdr3_aa: CASSRLQGARESWNTEAFF
clone_size: .
d_call: TRBD1
v_call: TRBV5-1
j_call: TRBJ1-1

cdr3_nt: TGTGCCAGCAGTGAGTTTAGGGGCACCGGGGAGCTGTTTTTT
cdr3_aa: CASSEFRGTGELFF
clone_size: .
d_call: .
v_call: TRBV2
j_call: TRBJ2-2